Listed below are T cell receptor beta chains from one sample, sequenced in a study of blood T cells in healthy people across ages. MiXCR was run by TCRdb on the 5' RACE reads, yielding one entry per CDR3 protein. The sample carries about 380,000 distinct CDR3 sequences, more than 45% recorded once. The specimen sequenced was blood. The receptors come from a man between 60 and 70 years old in good health. Each CDR3 is given with its conserved first and last residue. A D gene is named only where the DNA matches it firmly. Clone size appears in some rows only: once, few, many, or a class for an expanded clone.

size: once
V: TRBV4-1
J: TRBJ1-4
D: -
CDR3: CASSQGTRVGTTNEKLFF
DNA: TGCGCCAGCAGCCAAGGTACCAGGGTAGGGACAACTAATGAAAAACTGTTTTTT

size: -
V: TRBV20-1
J: TRBJ1-2
D: TRBD1
CDR3: CSAPGQWHYGYTF
DNA: TGCAGTGCTCCGGGACAGTGGCACTATGGCTACACCTTC

size: -
V: TRBV7-2
J: TRBJ2-4
D: -
CDR3: CASTPGVGEIQYF
DNA: TGTGCCAGCACCCCGGGAGTTGGGGAGATCCAGTACTTC

size: -
V: TRBV7-2
J: TRBJ1-5
D: -
CDR3: CASSLDGGRNGQPQHF
DNA: TGTGCCAGCAGCTTGGACGGGGGGCGGAATGGTCAGCCCCAGCATTTT

size: -
V: TRBV6-2/TRBV6-3
J: TRBJ2-7
D: TRBD2
CDR3: CASSKLAGTREQYF
DNA: TGTGCCAGCAGTAAACTAGCGGGGACTCGCGAGCAGTACTTC

size: -
V: TRBV27
J: TRBJ1-5
D: -
CDR3: CASSLRGFNQPQHF
DNA: TGTGCCAGCAGTTTAAGAGGGTTCAATCAGCCCCAGCATTTT

size: -
V: TRBV7-9
J: TRBJ2-5
D: -
CDR3: CASSRQGSSETQYF
DNA: TGTGCCAGCAGCCGTCAGGGGTCTTCGGAGACCCAGTACTTC

size: -
V: TRBV6-2/TRBV6-3
J: TRBJ2-4
D: -
CDR3: CASSYEGNIQYF
DNA: TGTGCCAGCAGTTACGAGGGGAACATTCAGTACTTC

size: -
V: TRBV12-3/TRBV12-4
J: TRBJ2-1
D: TRBD2
CDR3: CASSPTSDSYNEQFF
DNA: TGTGCCAGCAGTCCAACTAGCGACTCCTACAATGAGCAGTTCTTC

size: -
V: TRBV7-2
J: TRBJ2-4
D: -
CDR3: CASSPGRGSVAKNIQYF
DNA: TGTGCCAGCAGCCCGGGTAGGGGGTCGGTCGCCAAAAACATTCAGTACTTC

size: -
V: TRBV27
J: TRBJ1-1
D: -
CDR3: CASRRGVDTEAFF
DNA: TGTGCCAGCAGGCGGGGGGTGGACACTGAAGCTTTCTTT

size: -
V: TRBV5-1
J: TRBJ2-1
D: TRBD1
CDR3: CASSLFPRGLGYNEQFF
DNA: TGCGCCAGCAGCTTGTTTCCCAGGGGGCTCGGGTACAATGAGCAGTTCTTC

size: -
V: TRBV6-5
J: TRBJ2-1
D: -
CDR3: CASSYSMSAPSYNEQFF
DNA: TGTGCCAGCAGTTACTCGATGTCCGCGCCCTCCTACAATGAGCAGTTCTTC

size: -
V: TRBV4-3
J: TRBJ2-1
D: -
CDR3: CASSQRLDSEGQFF
DNA: TGCGCCAGCAGCCAACGACTAGATTCCGAAGGGCAGTTCTTC

size: few
V: TRBV2
J: TRBJ2-7
D: -
CDR3: CASSGVSPFYEQYF
DNA: TGTGCCAGCAGTGGGGTTTCGCCCTTCTACGAGCAGTACTTC

size: few
V: TRBV20-1
J: TRBJ1-1
D: -
CDR3: CSARPPGLNTEAFF
DNA: TGCAGTGCTAGGCCCCCGGGCCTGAACACTGAAGCTTTCTTT

size: -
V: TRBV9
J: TRBJ2-7
D: -
CDR3: CASSVGAGLYEQYF
DNA: TGTGCCAGCAGCGTAGGAGCGGGCCTCTACGAGCAGTACTTC

size: -
V: TRBV20-1
J: TRBJ2-1
D: -
CDR3: CSAPINEQFF
DNA: TGCAGTGCCCCAATCAATGAGCAGTTCTTC

size: many
V: TRBV7-2
J: TRBJ2-1
D: -
CDR3: CASSLMGAYNEQFF
DNA: TGTGCCAGCAGCTTAATGGGGGCCTACAATGAGCAGTTCTTC

size: few
V: TRBV6-1
J: TRBJ1-4
D: -
CDR3: CASSEALREKLFF
DNA: TGTGCCAGCAGTGAAGCGCTTCGGGAAAAACTGTTTTTT

size: -
V: TRBV12-5
J: TRBJ2-1
D: -
CDR3: CASGRGTKGTWNEQFF
DNA: TGTGCTAGTGGACGAGGGACGAAGGGGACTTGGAATGAGCAGTTCTTC

size: -
V: TRBV12-3/TRBV12-4
J: TRBJ2-5
D: -
CDR3: CASSPGSSVGETQYF
DNA: TGTGCCAGCAGTCCCGGGTCTTCCGTCGGGGAGACCCAGTACTTC

size: -
V: TRBV6-2/TRBV6-3
J: TRBJ2-4
D: TRBD2
CDR3: CASTSFRGAGGGYGQYF
DNA: TGTGCCAGCACTTCTTTCCGTGGCGCGGGAGGGGGCTACGGGCAGTACTTC

size: -
V: TRBV2
J: TRBJ1-5
D: -
CDR3: CASSGQVMNQPQHF
DNA: TGTGCCAGTAGTGGGCAGGTGATGAATCAGCCCCAGCATTTT

size: -
V: TRBV24-1
J: TRBJ2-3
D: TRBD1
CDR3: CATSDWVTGVAYF
DNA: TGTGCCACCAGTGATTGGGTGACAGGGGTGGCGTATTTT

size: -
V: TRBV10-2
J: TRBJ1-2
D: TRBD1
CDR3: CASRRQGKYGYTF
DNA: TGCGCCAGCAGAAGACAGGGGAAGTATGGCTACACCTTC

size: -
V: TRBV20-1
J: TRBJ2-5
D: -
CDR3: CSASGPGIKTQYF
DNA: TGCAGTGCTAGTGGGCCAGGGATAAAGACCCAGTACTTC

size: few
V: TRBV6-2/TRBV6-3
J: TRBJ2-7
D: -
CDR3: CASSSSWEIARPGEEQYF
DNA: TGTGCCAGCAGTTCCTCTTGGGAGATAGCGCGCCCTGGGGAAGAGCAGTACTTC